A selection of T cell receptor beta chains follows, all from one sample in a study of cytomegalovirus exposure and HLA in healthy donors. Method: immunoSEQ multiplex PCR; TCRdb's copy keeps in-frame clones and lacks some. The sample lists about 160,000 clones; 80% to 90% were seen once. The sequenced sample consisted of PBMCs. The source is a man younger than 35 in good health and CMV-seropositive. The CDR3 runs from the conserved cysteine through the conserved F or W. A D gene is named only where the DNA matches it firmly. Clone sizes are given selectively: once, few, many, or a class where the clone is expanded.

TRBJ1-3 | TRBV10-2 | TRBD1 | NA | CASSELRPGQGGGNTIYF | TGCGCCAGCAGTGAATTGAGGCCGGGACAGGGGGGTGGAAACACCATATATTTT
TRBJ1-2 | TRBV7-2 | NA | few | CASRPGTSFYGYTF | TGTGCCAGCAGGCCCGGGACAAGTTTCTATGGCTACACCTTC
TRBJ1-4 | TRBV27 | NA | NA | CASKYYGNEKLFF | TGTGCCAGCAAGTACTACGGAAATGAAAAACTGTTTTTT
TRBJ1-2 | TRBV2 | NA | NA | CASSGGPANYGYTF | TGTGCCAGCAGCGGGGGACCAGCTAACTATGGCTACACCTTC
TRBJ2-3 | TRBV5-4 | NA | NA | CASSSSRGTDTQYF | TGTGCCAGCAGCTCCTCTAGAGGCACAGATACGCAGTATTTT
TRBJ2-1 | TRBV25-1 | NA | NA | CASSEVQGMANEQFF | TGTGCCAGCAGTGAAGTACAGGGAATGGCGAATGAGCAGTTCTTC
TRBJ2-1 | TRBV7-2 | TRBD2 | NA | CASSWGLAGDEQFF | TGTGCCAGCAGCTGGGGACTAGCGGGGGATGAGCAGTTCTTC
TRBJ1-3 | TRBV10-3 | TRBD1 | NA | CAISELTGAGNTIYF | TGTGCCATCAGTGAACTAACAGGGGCTGGAAACACCATATATTTT
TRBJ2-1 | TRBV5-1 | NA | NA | CASSLRDSGNNGQFF | TGCGCCAGCAGCTTGCGGGACTCCGGTAATAATGGGCAGTTCTTC
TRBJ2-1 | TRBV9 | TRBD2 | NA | CASSALAGGHNNEQFF | TGTGCCAGCAGCGCATTAGCGGGGGGCCACAACAATGAGCAGTTCTTC
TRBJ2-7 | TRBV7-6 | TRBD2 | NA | CASSPGGEQYF | TGTGCCAGCAGCCCGGGGGGGGAGCAGTACTTC
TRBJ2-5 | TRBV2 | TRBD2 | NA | CASTRTSGGETQYF | TGTGCCAGCACAAGGACTAGCGGGGGTGAGACCCAGTACTTC
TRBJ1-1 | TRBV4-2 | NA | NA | CASSQVVDSTEAFF | TGTGCCAGCAGCCAAGTGGTGGACTCAACTGAAGCTTTCTTT
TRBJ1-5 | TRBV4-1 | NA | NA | CASSQGGQNQPQHF | TGCGCCAGCAGCCAAGGGGGCCAGAATCAGCCCCAGCATTTT
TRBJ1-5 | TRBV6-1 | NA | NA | CAANRDQGPSQHF | TGTGCCGCTAATAGGGATCAGGGCCCGTCCCAGCATTTT
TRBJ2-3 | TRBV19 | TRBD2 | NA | CASSPGLADTDTQYF | TGTGCCAGTAGCCCCGGACTAGCGGACACAGATACGCAGTATTTT
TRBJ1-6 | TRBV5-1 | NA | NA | CASSEGTNNNSPLHF | TGCGCCAGCAGTGAAGGGACTAACAATAATTCACCCCTCCACTTT
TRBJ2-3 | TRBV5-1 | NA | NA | CASSLGSSTDTQYF | TGCGCCAGCAGCTTGGGTAGCAGCACAGATACGCAGTATTTT
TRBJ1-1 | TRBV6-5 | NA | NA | CASSYSSNAEAFF | TGTGCCAGCAGTTACTCCAGTAACGCTGAAGCTTTCTTT
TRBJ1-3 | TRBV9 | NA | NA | CASSVAARGRHIPGNTIYF | TGTGCCAGCAGCGTAGCAGCAAGGGGCCGTCACATCCCTGGAAACACCATATATTTT
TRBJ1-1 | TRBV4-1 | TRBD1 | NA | CASSQGDSAAYAFF | TGCGCCAGCAGCCAAGGGGACAGCGCTGCGTATGCTTTCTTT
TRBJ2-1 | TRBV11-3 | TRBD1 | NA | CASNPGQGYNEQFF | TGTGCCAGCAACCCGGGACAGGGCTACAATGAGCAGTTCTTC
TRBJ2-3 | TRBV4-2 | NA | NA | CASSQAQGSDTQYF | TGTGCCAGCAGCCAAGCCCAGGGGTCGGATACGCAGTATTTT
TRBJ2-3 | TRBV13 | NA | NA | CASSLSQRRSTDTQYF | TGTGCCAGCAGCTTAAGTCAAAGGAGGAGCACAGATACGCAGTATTTT
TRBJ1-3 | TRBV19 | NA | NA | CASSDRTVSSGNTIYF | TGTGCCAGTAGTGACCGGACAGTGTCCTCTGGAAACACCATATATTTT
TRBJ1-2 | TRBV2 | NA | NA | CASSGEGANYGYTF | TGTGCCAGCAGTGGAGAAGGAGCTAACTATGGCTACACCTTC
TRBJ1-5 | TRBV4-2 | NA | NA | CASSHPDRLEQPQHF | TGTGCCAGCAGCCATCCTGACAGGCTGGAACAGCCCCAGCATTTT
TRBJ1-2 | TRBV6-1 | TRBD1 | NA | CASSEHAHAGQALNYGYTF | TGTGCCAGCAGTGAACACGCCCACGCGGGACAGGCCCTTAACTATGGCTACACCTTC
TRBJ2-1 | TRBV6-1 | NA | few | CASSVAWSNEQFF | TGTGCCAGCAGTGTAGCCTGGAGCAATGAGCAGTTCTTC
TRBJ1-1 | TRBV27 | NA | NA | CASSFSPPRSDAFF | TGTGCCAGCAGTTTTAGTCCCCCTAGAAGTGACGCTTTCTTT
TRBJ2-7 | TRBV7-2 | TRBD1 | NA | CASSPTGGVSEQYF | TGTGCCAGCAGCCCGACAGGGGGGGTAAGCGAGCAGTACTTC
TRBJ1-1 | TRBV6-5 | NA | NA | CASSYNGPGGAFF | TGTGCCAGCAGTTACAACGGGCCCGGCGGGGCTTTCTTT
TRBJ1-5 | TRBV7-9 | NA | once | CASSWRGDNQPQHF | TGTGCCAGCAGCTGGAGGGGAGACAATCAGCCCCAGCATTTT
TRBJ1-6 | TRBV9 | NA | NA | CASSGGGGLYNSPLHF | TGTGCCAGCAGCGGTGGGGGAGGGCTCTATAATTCACCCCTCCACTTT
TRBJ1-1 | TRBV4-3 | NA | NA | CASSQEPPGVNTEAFF | TGCGCCAGCAGCCAAGAGCCCCCGGGAGTGAACACTGAAGCTTTCTTT
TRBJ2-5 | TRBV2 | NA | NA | CASSWGQAQETQYF | TGTGCCAGCAGTTGGGGGCAGGCCCAAGAGACCCAGTACTTC
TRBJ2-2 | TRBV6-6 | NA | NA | CASTPTRTGELFF | TGTGCCAGCACCCCGACTAGAACCGGGGAGCTGTTTTTT
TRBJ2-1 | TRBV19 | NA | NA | CASSIALGGREQFF | TGTGCCAGTAGTATAGCCCTCGGAGGGAGGGAGCAGTTCTTC
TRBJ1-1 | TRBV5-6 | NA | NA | CASSLISQLRDTEAFF | TGTGCCAGCAGCTTAATCTCACAGCTCCGAGACACTGAAGCTTTCTTT
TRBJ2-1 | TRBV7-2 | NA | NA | CASSPQGLVRGNEQFF | TGTGCCAGCAGCCCGCAAGGACTGGTGCGGGGCAATGAGCAGTTCTTC
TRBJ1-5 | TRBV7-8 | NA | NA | CASSSPGGGQPQHF | TGTGCCAGCAGCTCACCGGGGGGCGGTCAGCCCCAGCATTTT
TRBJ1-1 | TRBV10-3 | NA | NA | CAINRDRGTAEAFF | TGTGCCATCAACCGCGACAGAGGGACTGCTGAAGCTTTCTTT
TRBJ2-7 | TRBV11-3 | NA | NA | CASSPRGKSSYEQYF | TGTGCCAGCAGCCCCCGAGGGAAGAGCTCCTACGAGCAGTACTTC
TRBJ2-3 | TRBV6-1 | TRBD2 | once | CASSEVWRGDYTDTQYF | TGTGCCAGCAGTGAGGTTTGGCGGGGGGACTACACGGATACGCAGTATTTT
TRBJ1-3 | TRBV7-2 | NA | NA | CASSLDPGSGNTIYF | TGTGCCAGCAGCTTAGATCCAGGGTCTGGAAACACCATATATTTT
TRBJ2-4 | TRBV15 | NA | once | CATSRADGLLAKNIQYF | TGTGCCACCAGCAGAGCTGATGGTCTACTAGCCAAAAACATTCAGTACTTC
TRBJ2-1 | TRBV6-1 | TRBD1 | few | CASSDPGQGGIEQFF | TGTGCCAGCAGTGACCCGGGACAGGGTGGTATTGAGCAGTTCTTC
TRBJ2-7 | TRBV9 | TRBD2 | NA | CASSERETSGYEQYF | TGTGCCAGCAGCGAGAGGGAGACTAGCGGGTACGAGCAGTACTTC
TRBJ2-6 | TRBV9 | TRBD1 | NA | CASSRTGGVYGANVLTF | TGTGCCAGCAGCCGGACAGGGGGCGTGTATGGGGCCAACGTCCTGACTTTC
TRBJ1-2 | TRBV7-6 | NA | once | CASSYGRGNYGYTF | TGTGCCAGCAGCTACGGTCGGGGGAACTATGGCTACACCTTC
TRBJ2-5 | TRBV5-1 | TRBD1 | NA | CASSSGTAAQETQYF | TGCGCCAGCAGCTCCGGGACAGCCGCCCAAGAGACCCAGTACTTC
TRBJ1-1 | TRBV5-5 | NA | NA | CASSFGLNTEAFF | TGTGCCAGCAGCTTCGGTTTGAACACTGAAGCTTTCTTT
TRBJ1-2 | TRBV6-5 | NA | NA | CASSYSSLDFYGYTF | TGTGCCAGCAGTTACTCTAGCTTAGACTTCTATGGCTACACCTTC
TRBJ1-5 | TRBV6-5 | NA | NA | CASSKQGNQPQHF | TGTGCCAGCAGTAAACAGGGTAATCAGCCCCAGCATTTT
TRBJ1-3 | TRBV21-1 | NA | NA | CASSSGGSGNTIYF | TGTGCCAGCAGCAGCGGGGGCTCTGGAAACACCATATATTTT
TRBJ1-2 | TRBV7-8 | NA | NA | CASSNSGPRDYDYTF | TGTGCCAGCAGCAACTCCGGGCCCCGCGACTATGACTACACCTTC
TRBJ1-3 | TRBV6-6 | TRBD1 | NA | CASSDGTGAGNTIYF | TGTGCCAGCAGCGACGGGACAGGGGCTGGAAACACCATATATTTT
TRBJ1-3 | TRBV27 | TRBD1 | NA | CASSLSIPGTGFGNTIYF | TGTGCCAGCAGTTTATCGATCCCCGGGACAGGGTTTGGAAACACCATATATTTT